What follows are 17 T cell receptor beta chains derived from one specimen sequenced in a study of control samples from healthy donors and cancer patients. The repertoire was sequenced with immunoSEQ multiplex PCR; TCRdb's copy has only in-frame clones and lacks some. Of 85,000 to 100,000 clones in the sample, approximately 93% were seen once. Sequenced sample: blood. Receptor source: a young man in good health.

The genes are TRBV7-3 and TRBJ1-6; the match to TRBD1 covers 11 bases. Per germline, CDR1 SGHTA and CDR2 FQGTGA. V lost 5 bases, J lost 7 bases, and 4 bases stayed unmatched. The CDR3 is 15 amino acids. Here the CDR3 DNA reads TGTGCCAGCAGCCCCGGGACAGGGGGGAATTCACCCCTCCACTTT. It yields the protein CASSPGTGGNSPLHF.

The chain joins TRBV4-2 to TRBJ1-5; no clear D. Trimming took off 0 bases at V and 5 bases at J, with 5 bases between the two ends. The CDR3 is 13 amino acids. In germline, CDR1 is LGHNA, CDR2 YNFKEQ. In nucleotides, the CDR3 is TGTGCCAGCAGCCAAGATGAGGATCAGCCCCAGCATTTT. This gives the protein CASSQDEDQPQHF.

This chain's CDR3 is CASSVYGGGTDTQYF. In nucleotides, the CDR3 is TGTGCCAGCAGCGTTTATGGGGGGGGCACAGATACGCAGTATTTT. The genes are TRBV9 and TRBJ2-3, with 7 positions matching TRBD2. V gave up 2 bases and J gave up 1 base; unmatched junction bases: 4. The CDR3 runs to 15 residues. The germline V gene encodes CDR1 SGDLS and CDR2 YYNGEE.

This sequence joins TRBV30 and TRBJ1-1; a possible D gene is TRBD1 (6 bases). The CDR3 sequence is 13 residues long. Trimming took 0 bases from V and 1 from J, leaving 6 bases between them. Germline loops: CDR1 GTSNPN, CDR2 SVGIG (reference sequence). The CDR3 sequence: CAWSVQGNTEAFF. The CDR3 coding sequence is TGTGCCTGGAGTGTACAGGGGAACACTGAAGCTTTCTTT.

The chain recombines TRBV20-1 with TRBJ1-1; no clear D. The CDR3 is made up of 10 amino acids. V was clipped by 1 base and J by 8 bases, with 5 bases between them. The germline CDR1 and CDR2 sequences are DFQATT and SNEGSKA (reference sequence). The CDR3 here is CSARAEEAFF. The CDR3 DNA is TGCAGTGCTAGAGCAGAGGAAGCTTTCTTT.

This chain links TRBV18 with TRBJ1-1, with unresolved D. Trimming shortened V by 1 base and J by 8 bases, and 8 bases separated the two germline ends. Germline CDR1 and CDR2: KGHSH and LQKENI. This CDR3 is 12 amino acids long. The CDR3 bases are TGTGCCAGCTCACCACTCGTGTACGAAGCTTTCTTT. Its translation: CASSPLVYEAFF.

This chain connects TRBV5-4 to TRBJ2-7, with D unclear. This CDR3 is built from 15 residues. Germline CDR1 reads SGHNT; CDR2 reads YYREEE (reference sequence). Trimming shortened V by 1 base and J by 2 bases, and 13 bases separated the two germline ends. CDR3 sequence (DNA): TGTGCCAGCAGCTTGAATAATCTGGGAACCTACGAGCAGTACTTC. Protein: CASSLNNLGTYEQYF.

The gene calls are TRBV5-4 and TRBJ2-1, with D possibly matching TRBD1 (6 bases). V lost 4 bases, J lost 9 bases, and 11 bases lay in between. This CDR3 is 12 amino acids long. Germline V gene data show CDR1 as SGHNT and CDR2 as YYREEE (reference sequence). CDR3 in DNA: TGTGCCAGCAGCAGCATAGGGGGTGAGCAGTTCTTC. This translates into CASSSIGGEQFF.

The chain has TRBV27 and TRBJ2-3; 10 bases fit TRBD2. The CDR3 has 16 residues. Germline trimming cut 2 bases from V and 3 bases from J; bases unmatched to any gene: 5. CDR1 is MNHEY and CDR2 is SMNVEV in the germline V gene (reference sequence). The CDR3 spells CASSLRGTSETDTQYF. CDR3 nucleotide sequence: TGTGCCAGCAGTTTACGCGGGACTAGCGAAACAGATACGCAGTATTTT.

The chain recombines TRBV28 with TRBJ1-5; D gene uncertain. Germline CDR1 MDHEN, CDR2 SYDVKM. The CDR3 contains 13 residues. V dropped 3 bases and J dropped 2 bases, with 5 bases sitting between them. The DNA for the CDR3 is TGTGCCAGCAGTTTCACTGGCAATCAGCCCCAGCATTTT. Its protein is CASSFTGNQPQHF.

V and J are TRBV10-3 and TRBJ1-2; TRBD1 aligns across 7 bases. With V trimmed by 8 bases and J by 4 bases, 16 bases remained unmatched. The CDR3 sequence is 16 residues long. Germline values: CDR1 ENHRY, CDR2 SYGVKD. CDR3: CAIHGKVGTAVYGYTF. The CDR3, as DNA: TGTGCCATCCACGGTAAAGTCGGGACAGCGGTCTATGGCTACACCTTC.

This chain links TRBV2 with TRBJ2-7; possibly TRBD2 for D (6 bases). The V gene lost 4 bases and the J gene lost 4 bases, with 17 bases spanning the gap. CDR1 and CDR2 from the germline V gene are SNHLY and FYNNEI. This CDR3 comprises 15 residues. CDR3: CASSGPGGVSYEQYF. CDR3 sequence (DNA): TGTGCCAGCAGTGGGCCCGGGGGAGTTTCGTACGAGCAGTACTTC.

The gene calls are TRBV20-1 and TRBJ1-1; 8 bases are shared with TRBD1. CDR3 length: 15 residues. Trimming cost V 3 bases and J 3 bases; bases outside gene matches: 9. Per the germline V gene, CDR1 is DFQATT and CDR2 is SNEGSKA (reference sequence). CDR3: CSASDGQGDHTEAFF. CDR3 in DNA: TGCAGTGCTAGTGACGGACAGGGAGACCACACTGAAGCTTTCTTT.

Notes on this clone: Other DNA sequences within the sample encode an identical CDR3. V is TRBV6-5 and J is TRBJ2-7; D possibly matches TRBD1 or TRBD2 (6 bases each). Germline CDR1 reads MNHEY; CDR2 reads SVGAGI. V was clipped by 11 bases and J by 6 bases, with 23 bases between them. The CDR3 is made up of 14 amino acids. The CDR3 region is CAGGGGPEIGEQYF. In DNA, the CDR3 is TGTGCCGGGGGTGGGGGGCCCGAGATTGGCGAGCAGTACTTC.

Only one count was recorded for this clone. This chain links TRBV11-2 with TRBJ1-4; no definite D call. The CDR3 extends over 13 amino acids. Between the trimmed V and J ends, which lost 3 bases and 0 bases, there was a span of 2 bases. Germline lookup yields CDR1 SGHAT and CDR2 FQNNGV. The CDR3, as DNA: TGTGCCAGCAGCTTTGCAACTAATGAAAAACTGTTTTTT. It yields the protein CASSFATNEKLFF.

V usage is TRBV14 and J usage is TRBJ1-6; tentatively, D is TRBD1 (5 bases). CDR1 is SGHDN and CDR2 is FVKESK in the germline V gene. This CDR3 has 15 residues. Trimming took off 4 bases at V and 10 bases at J, with 17 bases between the two ends. The CDR3 coding sequence is TGTGCCAGCAGCCTCACGATGGGGGTCCGGTCACCCCTCCACTTT. It translates to CASSLTMGVRSPLHF.

V usage is TRBV7-2 and J usage is TRBJ2-7; the match to TRBD2 covers 7 bases. Germline V gives CDR1 SGHTA, CDR2 FQGNSA. V dropped 4 bases and J dropped 6; count of bases not matched to a gene: 9. The CDR3 spans 14 residues. The chain's CDR3 is CASSSRTSLAEQYF. CDR3 DNA sequence: TGTGCCAGCAGCTCACGGACTAGTTTGGCCGAGCAGTACTTC.